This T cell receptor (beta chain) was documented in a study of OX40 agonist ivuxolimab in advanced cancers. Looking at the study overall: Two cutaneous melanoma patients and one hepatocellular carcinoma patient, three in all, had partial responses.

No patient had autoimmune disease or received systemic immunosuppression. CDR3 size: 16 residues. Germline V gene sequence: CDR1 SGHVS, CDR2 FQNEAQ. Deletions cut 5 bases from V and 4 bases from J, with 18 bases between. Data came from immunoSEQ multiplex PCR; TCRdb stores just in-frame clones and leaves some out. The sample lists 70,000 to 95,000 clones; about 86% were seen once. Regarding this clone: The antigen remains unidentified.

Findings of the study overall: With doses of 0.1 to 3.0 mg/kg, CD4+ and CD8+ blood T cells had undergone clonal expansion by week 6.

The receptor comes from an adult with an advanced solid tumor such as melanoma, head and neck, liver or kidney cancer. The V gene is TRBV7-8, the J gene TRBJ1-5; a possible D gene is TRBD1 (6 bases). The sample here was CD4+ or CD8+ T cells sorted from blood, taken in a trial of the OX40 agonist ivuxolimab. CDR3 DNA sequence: TGTGCCAGCAGCGGAGGTGCGGGGGCGGTGAATCAGCCCCAGCATTTT. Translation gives CASSGGAGAVNQPQHF.